Listed below are T cell receptor beta chains from one sample, sequenced in a study of T-cell reconstitution after alpha-beta-depleted transplantation in children. TCRdb analysed the PCR reads with MiXCR anew, one entry per CDR3 protein. The table records 500,000 to 750,000 distinct CDR3 sequences, roughly a quarter of them present only once. This sample comprised PBMCs, obtained before TCRalphabeta/CD19-depleted stem cell transplant. The receptor set was obtained from a boy younger than two with Wiskott-Aldrich syndrome, due to receive a stem cell transplant. Each CDR3 is given with its conserved first and last residue.

>TRBV5-1|TRBJ2-2|15
CASSGDPSNTGELFF
>TRBV27|TRBJ1-5|18
CASSPTGGLEYSNQPQHF
>TRBV7-9|TRBJ2-2|14
CASTWGQYTGELFF
>TRBV28|TRBJ1-5|16
CASSFLGQGINQPQHF
>TRBV5-1|TRBJ2-3|14
CASSLDVNTDTQYF
>TRBV19|TRBJ2-1|16
CASSLLTGPIYNEQFF
>TRBV29-1|TRBJ2-7|15
CSVEGRDGSSYEQYF
>TRBV2|TRBJ1-5|14
CASSDLGAVQPQHF
>TRBV4-1|TRBJ1-6|16
CASSQDLGLGNSPLHF
>TRBV20-1|TRBJ1-4|15
CSASGLGGYNEKLFF
>TRBV12-3/TRBV12-4|TRBJ2-7|15
CASRYGTSASYEQYF
>TRBV29-1|TRBJ2-7|14
CSVVVNGIKYEQYF
>TRBV24-1|TRBJ2-2|13
CATSDPPGVKLFF
>TRBV28|TRBJ2-1|17
CASSSPRDSRSYNEQFF
>TRBV4-1|TRBJ2-1|11
CASSPGGLKFF
>TRBV7-8|TRBJ2-1|16
CASSGRDHLSYNEQFF
>TRBV12-3/TRBV12-4|TRBJ2-3|16
CASSFMGLGGADTQYF
>TRBV5-1|TRBJ2-7|15
CASSSGRGFSYEQYF
>TRBV12-3/TRBV12-4|TRBJ1-3|17
CASSLRFERPSGNTIYF
>TRBV5-1|TRBJ2-1|16
CASSLAGTSVYNEQFF
>TRBV5-1|TRBJ2-5|16
CASSLSLAGGRETQYF
>TRBV5-1|TRBJ1-2|13
CASSLELGDGYTF
>TRBV11-1|TRBJ1-4|12
CASSLGVEKLFF